Shown below are 12 T cell receptor beta chains from a single sample sequenced in a study of shared clonotypes between healthy human individuals. Naive CD8 cells lacked CD45RO, underwent positive selection for CCR7 and left out terminally differentiated effector memory CD45RA+ cells. TCRdb's copy holds only in-frame clones and misses some; the assay was immunoSEQ multiplex PCR. The sample contains millions of clones, approximately 95% of which appear only once. Sequencing used naive CD8+ T cells sorted from blood. The receptors originated from a man younger than 35 in good health.

This clone has only a few counts. CDR3 nucleotide sequence: TGTGCCAGCAGACCCCCGGCGGCAGGGAGAGGAGGCTACACCTTC. Protein: CASRPPAAGRGGYTF. The chain recombines TRBV2 with TRBJ1-2; D possibly corresponds to TRBD1 (5 bases). The CDR3 has 15 residues. The germline V gene has CDR1 SNHLY and CDR2 FYNNEI. V was cut by 6 bases and J by 8 bases, with 22 bases left in between.

The chain links TRBV5-6 to TRBJ2-1; possibly TRBD1 for D (5 bases). V was clipped by 0 bases and J by 9 bases, with 7 bases between them. Germline CDR1 SGHDT, CDR2 YYEEEE. CDR3 size: 12 residues. The CDR3 here is CASSLGGIEQFF. In DNA, the CDR3 is TGTGCCAGCAGCTTGGGGGGCATTGAGCAGTTCTTC.

The genes are TRBV7-9 and TRBJ1-3; D call uncertain. V shed 2 bases and J shed 0 bases, with 2 bases lying between them. CDR3 length: 13 residues. Germline V gene lookup returns CDR1 SEHNR and CDR2 FQNEAQ (reference sequence). CDR3 in DNA: TGTGCCAGCAGCTTATACTCTGGAAACACCATATATTTT. Its protein is CASSLYSGNTIYF.

With respect to this clone: Different DNA sequences within this sample yield the same CDR3. The CDR3 here is CASSYDSEETQYF. The DNA for the CDR3 is TGTGCCAGCAGTTATGACAGTGAAGAGACCCAGTACTTC. The J gene is TRBJ2-5, the V gene TRBV6-5; D perhaps matches TRBD1 (5 bases). The germline V gene has CDR1 MNHEY and CDR2 SVGAGI. This CDR3 spans 13 amino acids. V was shortened by 3 bases and J by 3 bases, with 8 bases between the two germline ends.

The rearrangement joins TRBV5-7 to TRBJ2-3; 9 bases align to TRBD2. TRBV5-7 is treated as an ORF (open reading frame) with a function not yet certain. The CDR3 totals 15 residues. The J segment lost 4 bases and the V segment lost 5 bases, leaving 8 bases of the junction unmatched. CDR3 coding DNA: TGTGCCAGCAGACCGGGACTAGCTTCGGCAGATACGCAGTATTTT. It translates to CASRPGLASADTQYF.

CDR3: CASSYGQQYEQYF. The CDR3 DNA follows: TGTGCCAGCAGCTACGGACAGCAGTACGAGCAGTACTTC. This chain connects TRBV4-2 to TRBJ2-7; possible D gene TRBD1, 6 bases. This CDR3 contains 13 residues. Trimming pared 5 bases from V and 4 bases from J, leaving 12 bases between. Germline loops: CDR1 LGHNA, CDR2 YNFKEQ.

CDR3 sequence: CASSASQETQYF. The CDR3 DNA reads TGTGCCAGCAGCGCCTCCCAAGAGACCCAGTACTTC. V and J are TRBV14 and TRBJ2-5; no clear D. V lost 5 bases and J 1 base, leaving 5 bases between the germline ends. Germline V CDR1 and CDR2: SGHDN, FVKESK. The CDR3 sequence is 12 residues long.

The genes are TRBV4-1 and TRBJ1-1; 7 bases match TRBD1. Trimming took 5 bases from V and 2 from J; bases not matched to a gene: 29. The CDR3 spans 22 residues. Germline assignment: CDR1 MGHRA and CDR2 YSYEKL. This CDR3 reads CASSGLTGQNIFRGWDNTEAFF. Written as DNA, the CDR3 is TGCGCCAGCAGCGGCCTCACGGGACAGAATATTTTTCGAGGGTGGGACAACACTGAAGCTTTCTTT.

The rearrangement joins TRBV6-6 to TRBJ1-1; no firm D call. This CDR3 region has 15 residues. Germline CDR1 reads MNHNY; CDR2 reads SVGAGI (reference sequence). The germline V and J ends were trimmed by 5 bases and 1 base, with 14 bases remaining between them. CDR3 loop: CASSEWTARNTEAFF. DNA of the CDR3: TGTGCCAGCAGTGAGTGGACTGCACGGAACACTGAAGCTTTCTTT.

The chain has TRBV6-5 and TRBJ1-4; TRBD1 might be the D (5 bases). Trimming cost V 4 bases and J 8 bases, with 17 bases left between them. CDR1 and CDR2 from the germline V gene are MNHEY and SVGAGI. The CDR3 loop spans 15 amino acids. CDR3 loop: CASSSTGGDREKLFF. CDR3 in DNA: TGTGCCAGCAGTTCCACGGGGGGTGATAGGGAAAAACTGTTTTTT.

The chain is built from TRBV10-2 and TRBJ2-4, with TRBD1 as a possible D gene (6 bases). The CDR3 consists of 18 residues. The germline V gene has CDR1 WSHSY and CDR2 SAAADI. Trimming removed 0 bases at V and 4 bases at J, with 19 bases between. In DNA, the CDR3 is TGCGCCAGCAGTGAGTCTAGGGGGACAACCTCTAGAAAAAACATTCAGTACTTC. Protein sequence: CASSESRGTTSRKNIQYF.

The gene calls are TRBV7-6 and TRBJ2-5; the match to TRBD2 covers 7 bases. Germline CDR1 is SGHVS and CDR2 is FNYEAQ. Germline trimming cut 2 bases from V and 5 bases from J; bases unmatched to any gene: 8. This CDR3 region has 15 residues. Here the CDR3 DNA reads TGTGCCAGCAGCTTATATCCCGAACTAGCGGAGACCCAGTACTTC. Its protein product is CASSLYPELAETQYF.